This T cell receptor (beta chain) was captured by sequencing in a study of shared clonotypes between healthy human individuals. The study drew its donors from healthy HIV-negative adults without recent acute infections or vaccinations. The authors split each subset's genomic DNA evenly across several immunoSEQ plates. Only in-frame clones appear in the TCRdb table, and some are missing; sequencing was by immunoSEQ multiplex PCR. The data show approximately 1.5 million clones, 95% to 99% seen once. After removal of 2 bases from V and 4 bases from J, the junction contained 13 bases not matched to a gene. Germline loops: CDR1 SGHRS, CDR2 YFSETQ. CDR3 length: 17 residues. Study conclusions and caveats: The sharing of about 5.3% of naive CD4 clonotypes was seen across a few donors.

On this clone itself: Its specificity is not known.

Sequenced: naive CD4+ T cells sorted from blood. Subset defined: CD45RA+ positively selected. The rearrangement links TRBV5-1 to TRBJ2-5, with 8 positions matching TRBD2. This receptor was obtained from a man aged 25 to 40 in good health. The CDR3 bases are TGCGCCAGCAGCTTAGGAAAGACTAGCGTAGTTGGAGAGACCCAGTACTTC. It translates to CASSLGKTSVVGETQYF.